Listed below are T cell receptor beta chains from one sample, sequenced in a study of response to subunit inactivated influenza vaccine. MiXCR, run by TCRdb on the RT-PCR reads, gives a single entry per CDR3 protein. The sample has 630,000 or so distinct CDR3 sequences, around 16% seen once. Specimen: PBMCs from blood, collected about 13 days after vaccination. The source of these receptors is a man in his fifties who received an inactivated influenza vaccine. Each CDR3 is given with its conserved first and last residue. The order of the fields is CDR3 protein, CDR3 DNA, V gene, clone size, J gene, D gene. D genes are given only for firm matches. Rows give clone size only sometimes, using once, few, many, or a class for an expanded clone.

cdr3_aa: CASSYSGVGQPQHF
cdr3_nt: TGTGCCAGCAGTTACTCGGGGGTTGGACAGCCCCAGCATTTT
v_call: TRBV6-2/TRBV6-3
clone_size: few
j_call: TRBJ1-5
d_call: .

cdr3_aa: CASSFRRTSGNRETQYF
cdr3_nt: TGTGCCAGCAGTTTTCGTCGGACTAGCGGGAACCGAGAGACCCAGTACTTC
v_call: TRBV6-2/TRBV6-3
clone_size: .
j_call: TRBJ2-5
d_call: TRBD2

cdr3_aa: CASSSRDSLLTGELFF
cdr3_nt: TGTGCCAGCAGTTCTAGAGACTCTCTTCTGACTGGGGAGCTGTTTTTT
v_call: TRBV7-8
clone_size: few
j_call: TRBJ2-2
d_call: .

cdr3_aa: CASSADGRDTGELFF
cdr3_nt: TGCGCCAGCAGCGCCGACGGGAGGGACACCGGGGAGCTGTTTTTT
v_call: TRBV5-1
clone_size: few
j_call: TRBJ2-2
d_call: TRBD2

cdr3_aa: CASSADGSNYGYTF
cdr3_nt: TGCGCCAGCAGCGCCGACGGGTCTAACTATGGCTACACCTTC
v_call: TRBV5-1
clone_size: .
j_call: TRBJ1-2
d_call: .

cdr3_aa: CASSRDRGIGQPQHF
cdr3_nt: TGTGCCAGCAGTCGGGACAGGGGTATTGGGCAGCCCCAGCATTTT
v_call: TRBV12-3/TRBV12-4
clone_size: .
j_call: TRBJ1-5
d_call: TRBD1

cdr3_aa: CASSERQQNTGELFF
cdr3_nt: TGCGCCAGCAGCGAACGACAGCAGAACACCGGGGAGCTGTTTTTT
v_call: TRBV4-1
clone_size: few
j_call: TRBJ2-2
d_call: .

cdr3_aa: CASSTQAGLGEQYF
cdr3_nt: TGTGCCAGCAGCACGCAAGCGGGGTTAGGCGAGCAGTACTTC
v_call: TRBV3-1
clone_size: few
j_call: TRBJ2-7
d_call: TRBD2

cdr3_aa: CASSLAEGTEAFF
cdr3_nt: TGTGCCAGCAGTTTAGCGGAGGGCACTGAAGCTTTCTTT
v_call: TRBV28
clone_size: .
j_call: TRBJ1-1
d_call: .

cdr3_aa: CSARQVPPDEQFF
cdr3_nt: TGCAGTGCTAGGCAGGTCCCGCCCGATGAGCAGTTCTTC
v_call: TRBV20-1
clone_size: many
j_call: TRBJ2-1
d_call: .